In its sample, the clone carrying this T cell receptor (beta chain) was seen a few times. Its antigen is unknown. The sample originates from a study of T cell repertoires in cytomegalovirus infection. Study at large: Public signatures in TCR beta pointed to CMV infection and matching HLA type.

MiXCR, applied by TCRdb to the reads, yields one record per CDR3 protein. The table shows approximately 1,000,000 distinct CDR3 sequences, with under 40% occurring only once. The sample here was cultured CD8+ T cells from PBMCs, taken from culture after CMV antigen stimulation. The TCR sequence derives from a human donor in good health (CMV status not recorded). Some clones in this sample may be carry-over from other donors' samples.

The CDR3, as DNA: TGTGCCAGCAGGCCGGGACTAGAAGTGGATACGCAGTATTTT. Its protein is CASRPGLEVDTQYF. The rearrangement links TRBV12-3 or TRBV12-4 to TRBJ2-3, with 8 bases identical to TRBD2. Trimming removed 6 bases from V and 6 bases from J; junction bases left unmatched: 8. The CDR3 runs 14 residues.